This entry features one TCR beta chain sequence. Only in-frame clones appear in the TCRdb table, and some are missing; sequencing was by immunoSEQ multiplex PCR. The data contain some 250,000 clones, around 89% of them seen just once; the ten biggest clones take up 0.37%. The donors were part of the approximately 130-subject validation cohort, which stood apart from the roughly 680-subject first cohort. The data belong to a study of cytomegalovirus exposure and HLA in healthy donors. This CDR3 comprises 13 residues. CDR1 is SGDLS, CDR2 YYNGEE, per germline. V shed 4 bases and J shed 6 bases, with 12 bases lying between them.

The chain is built from TRBV9 and TRBJ2-3; D perhaps matches TRBD2 (7 bases). Sequencing used PBMCs. The source is a woman aged 18-29 years in good health and CMV-seronegative. The CDR3 region is CASSRGGLDTQYF. In DNA form, the CDR3 reads TGTGCCAGCAGCAGGGGGGGGCTGGATACGCAGTATTTT.